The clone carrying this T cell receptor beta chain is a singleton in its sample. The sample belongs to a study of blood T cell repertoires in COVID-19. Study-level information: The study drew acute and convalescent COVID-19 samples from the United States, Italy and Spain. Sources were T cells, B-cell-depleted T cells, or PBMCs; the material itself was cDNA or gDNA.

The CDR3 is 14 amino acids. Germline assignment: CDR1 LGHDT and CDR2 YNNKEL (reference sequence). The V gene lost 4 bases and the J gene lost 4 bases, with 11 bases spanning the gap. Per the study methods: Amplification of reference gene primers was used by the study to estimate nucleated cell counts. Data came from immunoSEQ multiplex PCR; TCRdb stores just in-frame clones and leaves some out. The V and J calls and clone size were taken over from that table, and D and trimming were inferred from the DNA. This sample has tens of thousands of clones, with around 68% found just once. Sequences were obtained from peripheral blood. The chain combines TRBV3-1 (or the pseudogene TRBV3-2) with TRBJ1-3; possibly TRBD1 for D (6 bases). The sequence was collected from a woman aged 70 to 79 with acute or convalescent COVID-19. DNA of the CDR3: TGTGCCAGCAGCCCATCGGGGGGCGGAAACACCATATATTTT. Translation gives CASSPSGGGNTIYF.